Each of the 30 T cell receptor beta chains below was sequenced from the same sample in a study of shared clonotypes between healthy human individuals. Clones were read by immunoSEQ multiplex PCR, and TCRdb kept only the in-frame ones, dropping some. The sample includes 2 million to 2.5 million clones, about 94% seen only once; the top ten take roughly 0.13%. The sequenced sample consisted of naive CD4+ T cells sorted from blood. Subset denoted: CD45RA+ positively selected. The receptor set was obtained from a man aged 18 to 35 in good health.

This chain connects TRBV6-1 to TRBJ1-1; 7 positions match TRBD1. The length of the CDR3 is 13 residues. In germline, CDR1 is MNHNS, CDR2 SASEGT. J was trimmed by 4 bases and V by 6 bases; bases with no gene match: 5. This CDR3 reads CASREGAVTEAFF. The DNA of the CDR3 is TGTGCCAGCAGGGAGGGGGCGGTCACTGAAGCTTTCTTT.

The chain carries TRBV19 and TRBJ2-7; D might be TRBD2 (6 bases). This CDR3 has 13 residues. The V and J ends lost 4 bases and 6 bases respectively, with 13 bases between them. Germline CDR1 reads LNHDA; CDR2 reads SQIVND (reference sequence). CDR3 nucleotide sequence: TGTGCCAGTAGTAAACCAGGGACTTCCGAGCAGTACTTC. It specifies CASSKPGTSEQYF. The full variable domain, rest sourced from reference TRBV19 and TRBJ2-7, is DGGITQSPKYLFRKEGQNVTLSCEQNLNHDAMYWYRQDPGQGLRLIYYSQIVNDFQKGDIAEGYSVSREKKESFPLTVTSAQKNPTAFYLCASSKPGTSEQYFGPGTRLTVT.

This clone has more than one count but fewer than ten. The gene calls are TRBV5-1 and TRBJ1-2; 8 bases fit TRBD1. Germline assignment: CDR1 SGHRS and CDR2 YFSETQ. V shed 6 bases, J shed 12 bases, and the junction held 7 bases outside the gene matches. The CDR3 has 11 residues. CDR3 DNA: TGCGCCAGCACCGGAACAGGGGGAAACACCTTC. Its protein product is CASTGTGGNTF.

As concerns this clone: The junction does not match germline at one end; this may be a read error. The rearrangement links TRBV9 to TRBJ2-7; D not certain. CDR1 and CDR2 from the germline V gene are SGDLS and YYNGEE. This CDR3 has 11 amino acids. DNA of the CDR3: TGTGCCAGCAGCGTAGGTACAGAGTTGCACTTC. Protein product: CASSVGTELHF.

The chain has TRBV30 and TRBJ2-7; the D is unclear. The germline CDR1 and CDR2 sequences are GTSNPN and SVGIG (reference sequence). The CDR3 totals 13 residues. Trimming left V 1 base short and J 2 bases short, with 9 bases between. In DNA, the CDR3 is TGTGCCTGGAGTGCGGCCCAGCCCTACGAGCAGTACTTC. It encodes CAWSAAQPYEQYF.

V gene TRBV29-1 combines with J gene TRBJ1-1; 10 positions match TRBD1. J lost 0 bases, V lost 7 bases, and 5 bases had no gene match. CDR1 is SQVTM, CDR2 ANQGSEA, per germline. The CDR3 runs to 14 residues. The CDR3 coding sequence is TGCAGCGCGGGGACAGGGGTTATGAACACTGAAGCTTTCTTT. Its translation is CSAGTGVMNTEAFF. The variable domain in full, with the rest retrieved from reference TRBV29-1 and TRBJ1-1, is SAVISQKPSRDICQRGTSLTIQCQVDSQVTMMFWYRQQPGQSLTLIATANQGSEATYESGFVIDKFPISRPNLTFSTLTVSNMSPEDSSIYLCSAGTGVMNTEAFFGQGTRLTVV.

CDR3 amino acids: CASSPPRLAGEETQYF. CDR3 DNA: TGTGCCAGCTCACCCCCGCGGCTAGCGGGAGAGGAGACCCAGTACTTC. The chain employs TRBV18 and TRBJ2-5, with 10 bases aligning to TRBD2. J was trimmed by 5 bases and V by 3 bases; bases with no gene match: 9. The CDR3 length is 16 residues. Germline V lookup: CDR1 KGHSH, CDR2 LQKENI. The complete variable domain, with remaining parts taken from reference TRBV18 and TRBJ2-5, reads NAGVMQNPRHLVRRRGQEARLRCSPMKGHSHVYWYRQLPEEGLKFMVYLQKENIIDESGMPKERFSAEFPKEGPSILRIQQVVRGDSAAYFCASSPPRLAGEETQYFGPGTRLLVL.

The chain couples TRBV5-4 to TRBJ2-7; 7 bases fit TRBD2. The CDR3 is 13 residues long. With 4 bases clipped from V and 3 bases from J, the junction kept 4 bases outside the gene matches. Germline V gene lookup returns CDR1 SGHNT and CDR2 YYREEE (reference sequence). The CDR3 loop is CASSERDRYEQYF. CDR3 nucleotide sequence: TGTGCCAGCAGCGAGCGGGACCGCTACGAGCAGTACTTC.

This clone was seen once. The DNA of the CDR3 is TGTGCCAGCAGTCCCACAGACAGGGACTATGGCTACACCTTC. Its translation: CASSPTDRDYGYTF. The V gene is TRBV6-5, the J gene TRBJ1-2; the match to TRBD1 covers 7 bases. CDR3 size: 14 residues. V lost 5 bases, J lost 3 bases, and 6 bases stayed unmatched. Germline CDR1 reads MNHEY; CDR2 reads SVGAGI.

This clone has a single count. The gene calls are TRBV6-1 and TRBJ1-5; no clear D gene. This CDR3 is 14 amino acids long. Trimming shortened V by 7 bases and J by 0 bases, and 10 bases separated the two germline ends. Germline V gives CDR1 MNHNS, CDR2 SASEGT. The CDR3 DNA follows: TGTGCCAGCATACCAGGAATTAGCAATCAGCCCCAGCATTTT. It specifies CASIPGISNQPQHF.

The chain uses TRBV28 and TRBJ1-4; 7 bases match TRBD1. Per the germline V gene, CDR1 is MDHEN and CDR2 is SYDVKM. The CDR3 loop spans 14 amino acids. Trimming cost V 6 bases and J 8 bases; bases outside gene matches: 9. The CDR3 nucleotides are TGTGCCAGCAGCTCTACAGGGGAAGGGGAAAAACTGTTTTTT. Protein sequence: CASSSTGEGEKLFF.

The genes are TRBV10-3 and TRBJ1-1; D remains ambiguous. The CDR3 is made up of 12 amino acids. From germline, CDR1 is ENHRY and CDR2 SYGVKD. V gave up 6 bases and J gave up 1 base, with 6 bases separating them. CDR3 amino acids: CAIRHTNTEAFF. For the CDR3, the DNA is TGTGCCATCAGGCACACGAACACTGAAGCTTTCTTT.

The chain carries TRBV10-1 and TRBJ1-1, with D maybe TRBD1 (5 bases). The ends were cut back, 0 bases at V and 1 base at J, with 6 bases in the middle. The CDR3 totals 14 residues. Germline loops: CDR1 WNHNN, CDR2 SYGVQD (reference sequence). The CDR3, as DNA: TGCGCCAGCAGTGAGTCTGGACAGAACACTGAAGCTTTCTTT. It encodes CASSESGQNTEAFF.

This clone was recorded once. The CDR3 DNA sequence: TGCAGTGCTCACCCCGGGACCCCGTTATATTTT. It codes for CSAHPGTPLYF. The chain recombines TRBV20-1 with TRBJ2-3; possibly TRBD1 or TRBD2 for D (5 bases each). V lost 5 bases, J lost 15 bases, and 18 bases lay in between. The germline V gene encodes CDR1 DFQATT and CDR2 SNEGSKA (reference sequence). CDR3 length equals 11 residues.

This clone was seen a single time. The DNA for the CDR3 is TGTGCCAGCAGGCGAGGGAGGTACCCTGAAGCTTTCTTT. Translating gives CASRRGRYPEAFF. This chain uses TRBV6-5 with TRBJ1-1; no firm D call. V was clipped by 6 bases and J by 6 bases, with 14 bases between them. CDR3 length: 13 residues. Germline V gives CDR1 MNHEY, CDR2 SVGAGI.

The V and J genes are TRBV2 and TRBJ2-7; D is perhaps TRBD2 (6 bases). In germline, CDR1 is SNHLY, CDR2 FYNNEI. The V end lost 2 bases, the J end lost 6 bases, and 14 bases lay between the germline ends. The CDR3 consists of 14 residues. The CDR3 loop is CASSENAGSGEQYF. The CDR3 coding sequence is TGTGCCAGCAGTGAAAATGCGGGAAGCGGCGAGCAGTACTTC.

The chain recombines TRBV6-5 with TRBJ2-7; the match to TRBD2 covers 13 bases. Trimming removed 6 bases from V and 5 bases from J; junction bases left unmatched: 7. The CDR3 is 15 residues long. Germline V gene sequence: CDR1 MNHEY, CDR2 SVGAGI. This chain's CDR3 is CASSRWTSGSDEQYF. CDR3 bases: TGTGCCAGCAGCCGTTGGACTAGCGGGAGTGACGAGCAGTACTTC.

This rearrangement joins TRBV9 to TRBJ1-2; the match to TRBD1 covers 8 bases. J gave up 1 base and V 4 bases, and 6 bases lay outside the gene matches. This CDR3 has 15 amino acids. Germline CDR1 reads SGDLS; CDR2 reads YYNGEE. CDR3 region: CASSYGQGGNYGYTF. The CDR3 nucleotides read TGTGCCAGCAGCTACGGACAGGGAGGTAACTATGGCTACACCTTC.

This rearrangement joins TRBV10-1 to TRBJ2-1, with 10 positions matching TRBD2. The CDR3 covers 14 residues. Germline-derived CDR1 and CDR2 are WNHNN and SYGVQD (reference sequence). Trimming took 0 bases from V and 9 from J; bases not matched to a gene: 2. CDR3 bases: TGCGCCAGCAGTGAGTCTAGCGGGAGGACTGAGCAGTTCTTC. Translation: CASSESSGRTEQFF.

This chain joins TRBV2 and TRBJ2-7, with 7 nucleotides matching TRBD2. This CDR3 spans 13 amino acids. Germline-derived CDR1 and CDR2 are SNHLY and FYNNEI. With V trimmed by 8 bases and J by 0 bases, 4 bases remained unmatched. The CDR3 DNA reads TGTGCCAGCGGGAGGGAGAGCTCCTACGAGCAGTACTTC. It codes for CASGRESSYEQYF.

The chain couples TRBV19 to TRBJ1-2; 8 bases are a match to TRBD1. Germline CDR1 LNHDA, CDR2 SQIVND (reference sequence). The CDR3 length is 15 residues. Losses at the gene ends were 4 bases for V and 1 base for J; bases not matched to a gene: 5. The CDR3 is CASSTQGQGNYGYTF. The CDR3 DNA is TGTGCCAGTAGTACTCAAGGACAGGGTAACTATGGCTACACCTTC.

This CDR3 is CASSVLGGTQYF. CDR3 nucleotides: TGTGCCAGCAGCGTTCTAGGGGGGACCCAGTACTTC. The gene calls are TRBV9 and TRBJ2-5; TRBD1 might be the D (6 bases). This CDR3 has 12 residues. V dropped 2 bases and J dropped 7 bases, with 9 bases sitting between them. The germline gives CDR1 SGDLS, CDR2 YYNGEE.

This chain uses TRBV5-4 with TRBJ2-5, with TRBD2 matching over 10 bases. This CDR3 comprises 15 residues. The junction had 5 bases not matched to a gene; V was cut back by 2 bases and J by 4 bases. Germline loops: CDR1 SGHNT, CDR2 YYREEE (reference sequence). CDR3 nucleotides: TGTGCCAGCAGCTTTACTAGCGGGGATAGAGAGACCCAGTACTTC. Its protein is CASSFTSGDRETQYF.

A remark on this clone: This sample includes further DNA sequences coding for the same CDR3. The gene calls are TRBV30 and TRBJ1-3; D gene uncertain. Trimming shortened V by 0 bases and J by 2 bases, and 5 bases separated the two germline ends. This CDR3 spans 13 amino acids. Germline V gene data show CDR1 as GTSNPN and CDR2 as SVGIG (reference sequence). The DNA for the CDR3 is TGTGCCTGGAGTGTATTAGCTGGAAACACCATATATTTT. Translation gives CAWSVLAGNTIYF.

The J gene is TRBJ2-3, the V gene TRBV10-1; D possibly corresponds to TRBD1 (6 bases). Trimming shortened V by 6 bases and J by 14 bases, and 21 bases separated the two germline ends. Germline CDR1 is WNHNN and CDR2 is SYGVQD (reference sequence). The length of the CDR3 is 13 residues. The CDR3 loop is CASRLSRTAGGYF. CDR3 in DNA: TGCGCCAGCAGGCTAAGTAGGACAGCCGGAGGGTATTTT.

The V gene is TRBV11-2, the J gene TRBJ1-1; D is undetermined. Between the trimmed V and J ends, which lost 1 base and 11 bases, there was a span of 8 bases. The CDR3 has 11 residues. Germline V gene lookup returns CDR1 SGHAT and CDR2 FQNNGV. CDR3 coding DNA: TGTGCCAGCAGCTTAGGGATAAAGGCTTTCTTT. Residues: CASSLGIKAFF.

This chain joins TRBV6-1 and TRBJ1-3, with 8 bases aligning to TRBD1. The junction had 12 bases not matched to a gene; V was cut back by 4 bases and J by 4 bases. CDR3 length: 17 amino acids. The germline CDR1 and CDR2 sequences are MNHNS and SASEGT. CDR3 in amino acids: CASSGEPPGQVGNTIYF. Written as DNA, the CDR3 is TGTGCCAGCAGTGGGGAACCCCCGGGACAGGTGGGAAACACCATATATTTT.

The rearrangement uses TRBV6-6 and TRBJ2-4; no definite D call. The germline V gene encodes CDR1 MNHNY and CDR2 SVGAGI (reference sequence). Trimming removed 8 bases at V and 1 base at J, with 12 bases between. The CDR3 totals 14 residues. CDR3: CASLGDSAKNIQYF. The DNA of the CDR3 is TGTGCCAGCCTCGGAGATTCTGCCAAAAACATTCAGTACTTC.

This chain uses TRBV6-4 with TRBJ2-7; TRBD2 aligns across 8 bases. Germline V gene sequence: CDR1 MRHNA, CDR2 SNTAGT. CDR3 length: 17 residues. The V segment lost 2 bases and the J segment 7 bases; nucleotides outside the gene matches: 16. The chain's CDR3 is CASSDHPRGEKEWEQYF. In DNA, the CDR3 is TGTGCCAGCAGTGACCACCCGCGGGGGGAAAAGGAGTGGGAGCAGTACTTC.

The chain has TRBV7-9 and TRBJ2-5, with 11 bases fitting TRBD1. The CDR3 spans 15 residues. Germline V lookup: CDR1 SEHNR, CDR2 FQNEAQ (reference sequence). The V segment lost 3 bases and the J segment 4 bases; nucleotides outside the gene matches: 4. This CDR3 is CASSFGTGGAETQYF. CDR3 DNA sequence: TGTGCCAGCAGCTTCGGGACAGGGGGAGCAGAGACCCAGTACTTC.